This T cell receptor (beta chain) was sequenced during a study of high-grade serous ovarian cancer treatment subgroups. Only in-frame clones appear in the TCRdb table, and some are missing; sequencing was by immunoSEQ multiplex PCR. This sample carries roughly 4,000 clones, approximately 69% of them seen once, and the ten largest clones take about 11%. Tumor samples were obtained before definitive surgery or chemotherapy. Per the germline V gene, CDR1 is MNHEY and CDR2 is SVGAGI. CDR3 length equals 15 residues. V lost 4 bases and J lost 1; bases outside the gene matches: 6. Specimen: tumor tissue. This receptor was identified in a human donor with high-grade serous ovarian cancer. The chain combines TRBV6-5 with TRBJ1-1, with TRBD1 matching 7 bases. CDR3: CASSSLDRSNTEAFF. CDR3 coding DNA: TGTGCCAGCAGTTCGCTGGACAGGTCGAACACTGAAGCTTTCTTT.